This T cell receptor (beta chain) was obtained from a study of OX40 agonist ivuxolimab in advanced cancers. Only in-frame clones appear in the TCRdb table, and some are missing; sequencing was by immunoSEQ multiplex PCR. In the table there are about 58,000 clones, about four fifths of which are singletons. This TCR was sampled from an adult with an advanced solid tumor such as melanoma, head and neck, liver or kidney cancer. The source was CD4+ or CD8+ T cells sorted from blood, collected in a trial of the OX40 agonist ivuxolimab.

This CDR3 is CASSKYRGPTEAFF. CDR3 DNA sequence: TGTGCCAGTAGTAAATACAGGGGACCCACTGAAGCTTTCTTT. This chain joins TRBV19 and TRBJ1-1; 7 bases align to TRBD1. The CDR3 contains 14 residues. The V gene's germline CDR1 is LNHDA and CDR2 SQIVND (reference sequence). Trimming at V came to 4 bases and at J to 4 bases, leaving 6 bases not matched to a gene.